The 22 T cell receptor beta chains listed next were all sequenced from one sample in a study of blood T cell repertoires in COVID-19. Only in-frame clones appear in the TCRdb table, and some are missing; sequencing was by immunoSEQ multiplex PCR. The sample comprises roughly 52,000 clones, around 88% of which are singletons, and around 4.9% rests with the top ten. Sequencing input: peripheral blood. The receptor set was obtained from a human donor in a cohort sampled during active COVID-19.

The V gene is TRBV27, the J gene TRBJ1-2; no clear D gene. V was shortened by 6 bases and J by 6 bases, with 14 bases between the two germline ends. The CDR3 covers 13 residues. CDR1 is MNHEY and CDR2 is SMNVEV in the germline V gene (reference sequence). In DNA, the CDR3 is TGTGCCAGCAGCCACACCTACACAGATGGCTACACCTTC. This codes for CASSHTYTDGYTF.

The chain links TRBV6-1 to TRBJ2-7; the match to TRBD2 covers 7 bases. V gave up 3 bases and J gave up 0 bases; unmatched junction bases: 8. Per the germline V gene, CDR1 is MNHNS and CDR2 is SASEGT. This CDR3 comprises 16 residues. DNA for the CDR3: TGTGCCAGCAGTGAGACCCTGGGGGGGAGCTCCTACGAGCAGTACTTC. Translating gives CASSETLGGSSYEQYF.

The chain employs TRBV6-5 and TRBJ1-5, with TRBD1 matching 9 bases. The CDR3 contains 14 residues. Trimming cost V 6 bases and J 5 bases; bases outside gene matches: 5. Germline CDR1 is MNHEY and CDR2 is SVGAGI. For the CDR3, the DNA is TGTGCCAGCAGGGGACAGGGTGAGCATCAGCCCCAGCATTTT. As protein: CASRGQGEHQPQHF.

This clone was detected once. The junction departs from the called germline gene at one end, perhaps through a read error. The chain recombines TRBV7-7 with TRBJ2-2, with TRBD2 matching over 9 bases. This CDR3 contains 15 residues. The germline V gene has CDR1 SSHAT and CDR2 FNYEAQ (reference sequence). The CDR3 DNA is TGTGCTAGCAGCTTACGGCGGGGGGGCACCGGGGAGCTGTTTTTT. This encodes CASSLRRGGTGELFF.

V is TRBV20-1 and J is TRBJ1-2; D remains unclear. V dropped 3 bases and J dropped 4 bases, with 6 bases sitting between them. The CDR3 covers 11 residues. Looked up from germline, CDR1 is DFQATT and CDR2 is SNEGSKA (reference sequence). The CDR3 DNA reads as TGCAGTGCTAGTCTAGGCTATGGCTACACCTTC. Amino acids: CSASLGYGYTF.

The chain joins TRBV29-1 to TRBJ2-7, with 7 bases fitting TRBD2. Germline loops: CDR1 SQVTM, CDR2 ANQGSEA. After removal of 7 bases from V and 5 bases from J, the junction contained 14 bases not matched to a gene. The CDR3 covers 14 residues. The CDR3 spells CSGGGGWGGDEQYF. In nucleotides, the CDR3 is TGCAGCGGTGGTGGGGGATGGGGAGGGGACGAGCAGTACTTC.

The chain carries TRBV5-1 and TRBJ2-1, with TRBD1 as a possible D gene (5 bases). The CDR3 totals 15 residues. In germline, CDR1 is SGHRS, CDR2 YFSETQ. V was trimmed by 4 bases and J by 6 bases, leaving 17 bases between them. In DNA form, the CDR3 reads TGCGCCAGCAGCATAGAGACCGACAGCCCCAATGAGCAGTTCTTC. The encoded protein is CASSIETDSPNEQFF.

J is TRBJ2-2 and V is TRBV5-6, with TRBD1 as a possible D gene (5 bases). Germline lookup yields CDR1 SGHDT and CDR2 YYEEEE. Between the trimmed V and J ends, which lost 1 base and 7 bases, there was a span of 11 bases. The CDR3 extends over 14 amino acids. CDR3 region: CASSLSGSSGELFF. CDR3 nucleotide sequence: TGTGCCAGCAGCTTGTCAGGGTCAAGCGGGGAGCTGTTTTTT. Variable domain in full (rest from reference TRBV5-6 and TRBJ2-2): DAGVTQSPTHLIKTRGQQVTLRCSPKSGHDTVSWYQQALGQGPQFIFQYYEEEERQRGNFPDRFSGHQFPNYSSELNVNALLLGDSALYLCASSLSGSSGELFFGEGSRLTVL.

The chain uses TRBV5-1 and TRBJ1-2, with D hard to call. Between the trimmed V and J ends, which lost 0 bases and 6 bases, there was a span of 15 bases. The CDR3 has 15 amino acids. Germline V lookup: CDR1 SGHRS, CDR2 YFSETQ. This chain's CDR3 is CASSLASAGVDGYTF. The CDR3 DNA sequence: TGCGCCAGCAGCTTGGCCAGTGCGGGAGTTGATGGCTACACCTTC.

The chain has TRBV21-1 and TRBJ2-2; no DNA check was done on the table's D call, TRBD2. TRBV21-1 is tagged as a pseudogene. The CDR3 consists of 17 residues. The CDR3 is CASSTEVAGASTGELFF. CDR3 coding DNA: TGTGCCAGCAGCACCGAGGTAGCGGGGGCTAGCACCGGGGAGCTGTTTTTT.

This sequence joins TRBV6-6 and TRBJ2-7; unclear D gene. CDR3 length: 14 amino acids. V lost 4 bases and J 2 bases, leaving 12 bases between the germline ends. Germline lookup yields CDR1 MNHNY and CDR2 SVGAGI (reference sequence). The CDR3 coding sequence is TGTGCCAGCAGTTCCACGACACGAGCCTACGAGCAGTACTTC. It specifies CASSSTTRAYEQYF.

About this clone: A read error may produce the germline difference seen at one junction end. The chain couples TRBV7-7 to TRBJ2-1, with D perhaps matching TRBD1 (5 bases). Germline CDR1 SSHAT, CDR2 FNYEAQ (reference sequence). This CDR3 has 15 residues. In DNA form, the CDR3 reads TGTGCTAGCAGCCCCAGGGTAGGGCTCTACAATGAGCAGTTCTTC. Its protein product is CASSPRVGLYNEQFF.

Here the CDR3 DNA reads TGTGCCAGCAGTACCGGTGGTCGGGCTAATGAAAAACTGTTTTTT. This sequence encodes CASSTGGRANEKLFF. The J gene is TRBJ1-4, the V gene TRBV6-5; D call uncertain. The CDR3 covers 15 residues. V was trimmed by 5 bases and J by 3 bases, leaving 13 bases between them. Germline V gene data show CDR1 as MNHEY and CDR2 as SVGAGI.

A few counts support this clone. The CDR3 sequence: CATSGRSVLQHLNTEAFF. In nucleotides, the CDR3 is TGTGCCACCAGCGGCCGGTCAGTCTTACAGCATCTGAACACTGAAGCTTTCTTT. V gene TRBV15 combines with J gene TRBJ1-1, with D hard to call. CDR3 length equals 18 residues. With 5 bases removed from V and 0 bases from J, the gap between germline ends came to 22 bases. CDR1 LNHNV and CDR2 YYDKDF come from the germline V gene (reference sequence).

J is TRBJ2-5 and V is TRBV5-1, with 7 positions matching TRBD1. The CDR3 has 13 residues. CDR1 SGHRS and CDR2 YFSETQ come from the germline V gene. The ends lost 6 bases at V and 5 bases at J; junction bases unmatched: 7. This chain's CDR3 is CASNVQGRETQYF. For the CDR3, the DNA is TGCGCCAGCAATGTACAGGGGCGGGAGACCCAGTACTTC.

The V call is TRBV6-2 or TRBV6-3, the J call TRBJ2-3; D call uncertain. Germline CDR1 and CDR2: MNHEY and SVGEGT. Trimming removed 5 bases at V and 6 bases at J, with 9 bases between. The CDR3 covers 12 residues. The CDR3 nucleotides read TGTGCCAGCAGTCAATTAGCCGATACGCAGTATTTT. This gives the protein CASSQLADTQYF.

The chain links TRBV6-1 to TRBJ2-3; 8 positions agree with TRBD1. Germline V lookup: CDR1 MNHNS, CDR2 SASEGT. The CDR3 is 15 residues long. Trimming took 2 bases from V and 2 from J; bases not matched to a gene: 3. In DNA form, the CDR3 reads TGTGCCAGCAGTGAACAGACAGGGGTCACAGATACGCAGTATTTT. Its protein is CASSEQTGVTDTQYF.

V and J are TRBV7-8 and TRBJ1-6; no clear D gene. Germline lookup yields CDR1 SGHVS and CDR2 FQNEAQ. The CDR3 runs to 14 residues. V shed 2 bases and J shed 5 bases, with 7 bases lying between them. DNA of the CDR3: TGTGCCAGCAGCTTAACTGAGGATAATTCACCCCTCCACTTT. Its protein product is CASSLTEDNSPLHF. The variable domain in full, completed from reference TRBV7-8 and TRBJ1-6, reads GAGVSQSPRYKVAKRGQDVALRCDPISGHVSLFWYQQALGQGPEFLTYFQNEAQLDKSGLPSDRFFAERPEGSVSTLKIQRTQQEDSAVYLCASSLTEDNSPLHFGNGTRLTVT.

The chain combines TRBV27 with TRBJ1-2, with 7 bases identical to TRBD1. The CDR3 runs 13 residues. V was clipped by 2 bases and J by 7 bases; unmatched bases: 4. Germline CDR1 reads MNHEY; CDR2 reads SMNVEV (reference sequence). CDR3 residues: CASSLRQGGGYTF. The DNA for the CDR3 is TGTGCCAGCAGTTTAAGGCAGGGGGGTGGCTACACCTTC.

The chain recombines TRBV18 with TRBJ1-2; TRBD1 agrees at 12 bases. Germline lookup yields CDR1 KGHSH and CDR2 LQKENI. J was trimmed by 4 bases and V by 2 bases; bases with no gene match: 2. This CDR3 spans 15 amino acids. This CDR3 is CASSPGTGGGYGYTF. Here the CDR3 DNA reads TGTGCCAGCTCACCAGGGACAGGGGGCGGCTATGGCTACACCTTC.

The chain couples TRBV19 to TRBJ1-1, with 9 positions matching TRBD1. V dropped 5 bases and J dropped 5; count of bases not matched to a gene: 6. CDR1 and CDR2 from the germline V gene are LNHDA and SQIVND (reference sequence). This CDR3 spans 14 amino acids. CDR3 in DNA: TGTGCCAGTAGTCCTCGGGACAGGGTAACTGAAGCTTTCTTT. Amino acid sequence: CASSPRDRVTEAFF.

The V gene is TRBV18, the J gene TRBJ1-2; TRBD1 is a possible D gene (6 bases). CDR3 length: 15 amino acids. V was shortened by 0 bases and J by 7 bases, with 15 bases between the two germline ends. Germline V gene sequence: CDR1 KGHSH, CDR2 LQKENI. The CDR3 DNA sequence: TGTGCCAGCTCACCACCAAACCGGGGGGGGGCTGGCTACACCTTC. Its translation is CASSPPNRGGAGYTF.